This paragraph reports one TCR beta chain. Deletions cut 4 bases from V and 6 bases from J, with 18 bases between. This CDR3 region has 15 residues. The germline CDR1 and CDR2 sequences are SGHRS and YFSETQ. DNA loading was fixed at 350 ng for all bulk PBMC samples. TCRdb's copy holds only in-frame clones and misses some; the assay was immunoSEQ multiplex PCR. The sample carries approximately 15,000 clones, just over 85% recorded once. These data originate in a study of blood T cell dynamics during melanoma immunotherapy. Time point in this sample: pre-treatment baseline. No patient had earlier systemic cancer treatment, concurrent immunosuppressants, or another active cancer.

The chain recombines TRBV5-1 with TRBJ2-3; perhaps D is TRBD1 or TRBD2 (6 bases each). The material sequenced was blood, taken from a patient treated with checkpoint blockade. The source of this sequence is a human donor with melanoma. The DNA of the CDR3 is TGCGCCAGCAGCCCCGTTAAGGGGGGCATCGATACGCAGTATTTT. Amino acid sequence: CASSPVKGGIDTQYF. Using reference TRBV5-1 and TRBJ2-3 for the parts outside the CDR3, the full variable domain is KAGVTQTPRYLIKTRGQQVTLSCSPISGHRSVSWYQQTPGQGLQFLFEYFSETQRNKGNFPGRFSGRQFSNSRSEMNVSTLELGDSALYLCASSPVKGGIDTQYFGPGTRLTVL.